The 21 T cell receptor beta chains listed next were all sequenced from one sample in a study of neurological immune-mediated disorders. TCRdb processed the 5' RACE reads anew with MiXCR; each CDR3 protein has one entry. The table shows about 59,000 distinct CDR3 sequences, with roughly 13% occurring only once. Sequencing was done on a sample of PBMCs. These receptor sequences come from a woman aged 60 to 75 with HTLV-1-associated myelopathy (HAM/TSP).

At least ten counts were recorded for this clonotype. The chain is built from TRBV7-8 and TRBJ2-7; the match to TRBD2 covers 10 bases. The ends lost 0 bases at V and 0 bases at J; junction bases unmatched: 17. Per the germline V gene, CDR1 is SGHVS and CDR2 is FQNEAQ. CDR3 length: 21 residues. Here the CDR3 reads CASSLARVPGLALQGSYEQYF. In DNA, the CDR3 is TGTGCCAGCAGCTTAGCAAGGGTACCGGGACTAGCGCTTCAGGGCTCCTACGAGCAGTACTTC.

This clonotype was recorded many times. The CDR3 loop is CASSPDSRNTIYF. CDR3 sequence (DNA): TGTGCCAGCAGCCCCGACTCGAGGAACACCATATATTTT. The chain combines TRBV3-1 with TRBJ1-3, with D uncertain. The CDR3 runs 13 residues. Germline CDR1 LGHDT, CDR2 YNNKEL (reference sequence). The V end was cut by 4 bases, the J end by 7 bases, with 11 bases between. The full variable domain, in which reference TRBV3-1 and TRBJ1-3 provide the parts outside the CDR3, is DTAVSQTPKYLVTQMGNDKSIKCEQNLGHDTMYWYKQDSKKFLKIMFSYNNKELIINETVPNRFSPKSPDKAHLNLHINSLELGDSAVYFCASSPDSRNTIYFGEGSWLTVV.

The chain employs TRBV7-6 and TRBJ2-7, with D perhaps being TRBD1 or TRBD2 (5 bases each). This CDR3 spans 16 amino acids. V was cut by 4 bases and J by 3 bases, with 19 bases left in between. In germline, CDR1 is SGHVS, CDR2 FNYEAQ. The CDR3 bases are TGTGCCAGCAGCTCTGACCGGGGACCCGCCCTCTACGAGCAGTACTTC. Amino acids: CASSSDRGPALYEQYF.

Many counts were recorded for this clonotype. V and J are TRBV18 and TRBJ2-5; tentatively, D is TRBD2 (5 bases). The germline V gene has CDR1 KGHSH and CDR2 LQKENI. CDR3 size: 15 residues. V was trimmed by 3 bases and J by 1 base, leaving 12 bases between them. The CDR3 sequence is CASSPGDSIQETQYF. The DNA for the CDR3 is TGTGCCAGCTCACCCGGGGATAGCATCCAAGAGACCCAGTACTTC.

This clonotype appeared many times. V and J are TRBV12-3 or TRBV12-4 and TRBJ1-1; TRBD1 is a possible D gene (5 bases). V dropped 4 bases and J dropped 0 bases, with 6 bases sitting between them. This CDR3 contains 13 residues. The CDR3 region is CASSWGMNTEAFF. CDR3 coding DNA: TGTGCCAGCAGTTGGGGGATGAACACTGAAGCTTTCTTT.

This sequence joins TRBV10-3 and TRBJ2-1; D might be TRBD1 (5 bases). V was cut by 4 bases and J by 8 bases, with 15 bases left in between. There are 14 residues in the CDR3. Germline assignment: CDR1 ENHRY and CDR2 SYGVKD. The CDR3 sequence is CAISGGRVSDEQFF. In nucleotides, the CDR3 is TGTGCCATCAGTGGGGGCAGGGTAAGTGATGAGCAGTTCTTC.

Points on this clonotype: One end of the junction is discordant with germline, which a read error may explain. The rearrangement joins TRBV10-3 to TRBJ1-1, with D hard to call. Germline-derived CDR1 and CDR2 are ENHRY and SYGVKD. This CDR3 comprises 13 residues. In nucleotides, the CDR3 is TGTGCAATCAGTGAGTCCGGCGAACTTACGGCTTTCTTT. Translating gives CAISESGELTAFF.

This clonotype has a count of ten or more. The CDR3 loop reads CASRRGTQYYEQYF. The CDR3 region has the DNA TGTGCCAGCCGAAGAGGGACGCAGTACTACGAGCAGTACTTC. The chain is built from TRBV7-8 and TRBJ2-7; D might be TRBD1 or TRBD2, each matching 5 bases. The CDR3 loop spans 14 amino acids. The germline gives CDR1 SGHVS, CDR2 FQNEAQ. V was shortened by 8 bases and J by 3 bases, with 17 bases between the two germline ends.

This clonotype occurred many times. The rearrangement uses TRBV6-5 and TRBJ2-7; D remains ambiguous. Germline V gives CDR1 MNHEY, CDR2 SVGAGI. The V and J ends lost 5 bases and 7 bases respectively, with 18 bases between them. CDR3 length: 14 residues. The CDR3 DNA follows: TGTGCCAGCAGTGTCCGAGGTTTGCGTCCAGAGCAGTACTTC. Its translation: CASSVRGLRPEQYF.

This clonotype was counted at least ten times. The chain couples TRBV5-5 to TRBJ1-5; D possibly corresponds to TRBD1 (6 bases). The CDR3 is 16 residues long. The germline V gene encodes CDR1 SGHKS and CDR2 YYEKEE (reference sequence). The V end was cut by 0 bases, the J end by 0 bases, with 10 bases between. The CDR3 protein is CASSLGTANSNQPQHF. DNA for the CDR3: TGTGCCAGCAGCTTGGGGACAGCTAATAGCAATCAGCCCCAGCATTTT.

The J gene is TRBJ2-7, the V gene TRBV5-1, with 9 positions matching TRBD1. The CDR3 runs to 13 residues. The trim removed 5 bases at V and 3 bases at J, leaving 3 bases unmatched. From germline, CDR1 is SGHRS and CDR2 YFSETQ. The CDR3 spells CASRTGQGYEQYF. The CDR3 nucleotides are TGCGCCAGCAGGACGGGACAGGGCTACGAGCAGTACTTC.

CDR3 sequence (DNA): TGTGCCAGCAGCTTAAGCGGTTACGTGTACACCTTC. Amino acids: CASSLSGYVYTF. V gene TRBV7-9 combines with J gene TRBJ1-2, with D hard to call. V gave up 2 bases and J gave up 11 bases, with 12 bases separating them. Germline CDR1 and CDR2: SEHNR and FQNEAQ (reference sequence). CDR3 length equals 12 residues.

This clonotype has a count of ten or more. The junction shows a germline mismatch at one end, possibly a read error. The V and J genes are TRBV5-1 and TRBJ2-6; 7 positions agree with TRBD1. The CDR3 has 16 amino acids. The germline CDR1 and CDR2 sequences are SGHRS and YFSETQ. The CDR3 reads CVSSPTTGTGANVLTF. DNA of the CDR3: TGCGTCAGCAGCCCTACGACAGGGACTGGGGCCAACGTCCTGACTTTC.

This clonotype showed up many times. V usage is TRBV3-1 and J usage is TRBJ2-2; tentatively, D is TRBD1 (5 bases). The CDR3 length is 14 residues. Germline CDR1 reads LGHDT; CDR2 reads YNNKEL (reference sequence). The ends were cut back, 6 bases at V and 5 bases at J, with 13 bases in the middle. The CDR3 DNA is TGTGCCAGCAGATCCTCAGGGTCTACCGGGGAGCTGTTTTTT. This codes for CASRSSGSTGELFF. The full variable domain, rest sourced from reference TRBV3-1 and TRBJ2-2, is DTAVSQTPKYLVTQMGNDKSIKCEQNLGHDTMYWYKQDSKKFLKIMFSYNNKELIINETVPNRFSPKSPDKAHLNLHINSLELGDSAVYFCASRSSGSTGELFFGEGSRLTVL.

This clonotype was observed a handful of times. The rearrangement links TRBV28 to TRBJ2-7; 7 bases agree with TRBD1. The ends lost 7 bases at V and 5 bases at J; junction bases unmatched: 11. The CDR3 is 14 residues long. Germline V CDR1 and CDR2: MDHEN, SYDVKM. The CDR3 is CASINRGRAHEQYF. CDR3 coding DNA: TGTGCCAGCATTAACAGGGGTCGGGCCCACGAGCAGTACTTC.

With respect to this clonotype: A much larger clone lies one base from this, so it may be a read error. The rearrangement links TRBV14 to TRBJ2-1; TRBD2 matches 9 bases. CDR1 SGHDN and CDR2 FVKESK come from the germline V gene. The CDR3 consists of 14 residues. Unmatched junction bases numbered 8, after V lost 4 bases and J lost 10 bases. Here the CDR3 reads CASSLVAGVWEQFF. The CDR3 DNA reads TGTGCCAGCAGCCTCGTAGCGGGAGTTTGGGAGCAGTTCTTC.

This clonotype has at least ten counts. CDR3 bases: TGCAGTGCTAGACGAGGGACGGACAATCAGCCCCAGCATTTT. Its translation: CSARRGTDNQPQHF. The chain carries TRBV20-1 and TRBJ1-5, with TRBD1 as a possible D gene (5 bases). Germline V gene data show CDR1 as DFQATT and CDR2 as SNEGSKA (reference sequence). The V end was cut by 2 bases, the J end by 3 bases, with 11 bases between. This CDR3 is 14 amino acids long.

This clonotype was observed many times. The V gene is TRBV7-9, the J gene TRBJ1-3, with D unresolved. The CDR3 has 15 residues. CDR1 SEHNR and CDR2 FQNEAQ come from the germline V gene (reference sequence). V lost 5 bases and J 7 bases, leaving 18 bases between the germline ends. CDR3 coding DNA: TGTGCCAGCAGCCGTCCATGGCTCGGAGTTAACACCATATATTTT. This encodes CASSRPWLGVNTIYF.

This clonotype came up many times. The chain combines TRBV28 with TRBJ2-1; D is ambiguous. The CDR3 is made up of 12 amino acids. Germline V gives CDR1 MDHEN, CDR2 SYDVKM. V was pared by 5 bases and J by 9 bases, with 11 bases between. The CDR3 nucleotides read TGTGCCAGCAGTCCGCCTGGCATTGAGCAGTTCTTC. Its translation is CASSPPGIEQFF.

The V call is TRBV27, the J call TRBJ2-3, with a tentative D call TRBD1 (6 bases). V was trimmed by 4 bases and J by 5 bases, leaving 13 bases between them. CDR1 is MNHEY and CDR2 is SMNVEV in the germline V gene (reference sequence). The CDR3 has 14 amino acids. CDR3 amino acids: CASSWAGEIDTQYF. Written as DNA, the CDR3 is TGTGCCAGCAGTTGGGCAGGGGAGATAGATACGCAGTATTTT.

The sample holds many counts of this clonotype. J is TRBJ2-7 and V is TRBV5-1; no firm D call. Germline assignment: CDR1 SGHRS and CDR2 YFSETQ. The V end was cut by 6 bases, the J end by 4 bases, with 8 bases between. The CDR3 length is 11 residues. The CDR3, as DNA: TGCGCCAGCAATTCCGCGTACGAGCAGTACTTC. Encoded protein: CASNSAYEQYF.